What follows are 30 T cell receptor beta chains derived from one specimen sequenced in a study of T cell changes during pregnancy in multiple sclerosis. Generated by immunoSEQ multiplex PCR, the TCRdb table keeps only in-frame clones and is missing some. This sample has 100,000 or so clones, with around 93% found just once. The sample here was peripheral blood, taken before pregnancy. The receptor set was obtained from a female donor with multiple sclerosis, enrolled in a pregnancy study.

The CDR3 spells CASSFGQGVYEQYF. The DNA of the CDR3 is TGTGCCAGCAGTTTTGGACAGGGAGTCTACGAGCAGTACTTC. The chain links TRBV27 to TRBJ2-7; TRBD1 aligns across 8 bases. This CDR3 has 14 residues. CDR1 MNHEY and CDR2 SMNVEV come from the germline V gene (reference sequence). The V gene end was trimmed by 3 bases and the J gene end by 3 bases; junction bases not matched to a gene: 4.

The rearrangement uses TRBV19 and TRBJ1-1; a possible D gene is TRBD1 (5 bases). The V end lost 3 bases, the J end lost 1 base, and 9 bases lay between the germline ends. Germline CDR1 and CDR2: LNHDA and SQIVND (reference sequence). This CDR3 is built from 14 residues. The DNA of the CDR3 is TGTGCCAGTAGTATGGGCCAGGGGAACACTGAAGCTTTCTTT. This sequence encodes CASSMGQGNTEAFF.

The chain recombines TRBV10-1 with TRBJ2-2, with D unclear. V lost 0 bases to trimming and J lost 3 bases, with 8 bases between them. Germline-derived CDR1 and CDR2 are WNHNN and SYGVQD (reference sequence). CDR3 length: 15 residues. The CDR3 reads CASSESISDTGELFF. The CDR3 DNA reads TGCGCCAGCAGTGAGTCTATTTCTGACACCGGGGAGCTGTTTTTT.

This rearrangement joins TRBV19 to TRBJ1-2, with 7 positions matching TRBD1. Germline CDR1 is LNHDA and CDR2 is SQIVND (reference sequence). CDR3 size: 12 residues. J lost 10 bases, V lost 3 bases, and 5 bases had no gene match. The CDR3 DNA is TGTGCCAGTAGTATCGGGACAGTGGCCTACACCTTC. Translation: CASSIGTVAYTF.

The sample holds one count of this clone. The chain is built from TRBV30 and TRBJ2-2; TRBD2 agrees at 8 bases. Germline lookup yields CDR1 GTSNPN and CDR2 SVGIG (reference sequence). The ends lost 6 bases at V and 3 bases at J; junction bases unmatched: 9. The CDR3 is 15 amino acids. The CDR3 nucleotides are TGTGCCTGCAGGACTAGCCGGATTCACACCGGGGAGCTGTTTTTT. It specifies CACRTSRIHTGELFF.

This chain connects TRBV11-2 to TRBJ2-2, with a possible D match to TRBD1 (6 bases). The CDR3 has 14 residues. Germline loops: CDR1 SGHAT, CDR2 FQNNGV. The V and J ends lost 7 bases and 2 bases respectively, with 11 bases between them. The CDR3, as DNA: TGTGCCAGCACCCACAGGGTTAACACCGGGGAGCTGTTTTTT. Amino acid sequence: CASTHRVNTGELFF.

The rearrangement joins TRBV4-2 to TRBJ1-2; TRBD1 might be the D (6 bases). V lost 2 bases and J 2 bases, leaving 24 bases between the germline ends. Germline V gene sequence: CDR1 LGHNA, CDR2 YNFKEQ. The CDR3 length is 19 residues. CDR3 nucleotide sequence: TGTGCCAGCAGCCAACGTCCCCTCTCTCGGGGGGCGATCAACTATGGCTACACCTTC. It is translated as CASSQRPLSRGAINYGYTF.

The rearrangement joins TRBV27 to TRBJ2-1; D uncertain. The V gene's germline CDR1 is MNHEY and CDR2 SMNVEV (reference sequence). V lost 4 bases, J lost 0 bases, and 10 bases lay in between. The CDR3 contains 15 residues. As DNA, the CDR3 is TGTGCCAGCAGTTCTAGTTGGAGCTCCTACAATGAGCAGTTCTTC. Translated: CASSSSWSSYNEQFF.

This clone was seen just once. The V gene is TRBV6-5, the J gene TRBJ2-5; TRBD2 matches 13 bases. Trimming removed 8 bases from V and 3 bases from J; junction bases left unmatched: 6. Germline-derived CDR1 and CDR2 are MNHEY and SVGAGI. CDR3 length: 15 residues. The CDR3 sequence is CASGTGTSGKETQYF. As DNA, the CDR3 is TGTGCCAGCGGGACCGGGACTAGCGGGAAAGAGACCCAGTACTTC.

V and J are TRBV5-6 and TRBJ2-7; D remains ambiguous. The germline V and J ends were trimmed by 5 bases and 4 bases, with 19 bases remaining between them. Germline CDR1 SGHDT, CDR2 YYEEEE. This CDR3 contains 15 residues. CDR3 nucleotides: TGTGCCAGCAGTTCTATAGGAGACTCGCAATACGAGCAGTACTTC. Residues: CASSSIGDSQYEQYF. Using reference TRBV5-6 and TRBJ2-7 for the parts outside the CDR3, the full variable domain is DAGVTQSPTHLIKTRGQQVTLRCSPKSGHDTVSWYQQALGQGPQFIFQYYEEEERQRGNFPDRFSGHQFPNYSSELNVNALLLGDSALYLCASSSIGDSQYEQYFGPGTRLTVT.

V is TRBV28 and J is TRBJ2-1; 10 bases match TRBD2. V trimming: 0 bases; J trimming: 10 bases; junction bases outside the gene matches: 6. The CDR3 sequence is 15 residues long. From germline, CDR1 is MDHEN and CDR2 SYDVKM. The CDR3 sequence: CASSLWGILAGEQFF. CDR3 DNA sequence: TGTGCCAGCAGTTTATGGGGGATACTAGCGGGAGAGCAGTTCTTC.

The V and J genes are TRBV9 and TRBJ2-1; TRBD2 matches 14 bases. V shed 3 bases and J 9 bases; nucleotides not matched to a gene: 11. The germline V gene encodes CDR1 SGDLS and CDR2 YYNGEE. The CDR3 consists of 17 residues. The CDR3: CASSAPGLAGVVGEQFF. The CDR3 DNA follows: TGTGCCAGCAGCGCCCCGGGACTAGCGGGAGTCGTGGGTGAGCAGTTCTTC.

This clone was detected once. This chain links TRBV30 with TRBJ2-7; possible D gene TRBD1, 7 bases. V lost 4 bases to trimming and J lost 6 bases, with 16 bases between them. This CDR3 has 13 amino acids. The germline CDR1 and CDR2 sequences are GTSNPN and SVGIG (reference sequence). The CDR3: CAWTRQGLGEQYF. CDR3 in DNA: TGTGCCTGGACACGACAGGGACTTGGCGAGCAGTACTTC.

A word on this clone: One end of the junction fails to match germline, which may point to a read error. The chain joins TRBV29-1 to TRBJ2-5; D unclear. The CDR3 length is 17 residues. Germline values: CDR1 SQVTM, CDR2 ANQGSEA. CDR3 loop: CSVEVEYLRLVQETQYF. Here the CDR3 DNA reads TGCAGCGTGGAAGTAGAGTACTTAAGACTCGTACAAGAGACCCAGTACTTC.

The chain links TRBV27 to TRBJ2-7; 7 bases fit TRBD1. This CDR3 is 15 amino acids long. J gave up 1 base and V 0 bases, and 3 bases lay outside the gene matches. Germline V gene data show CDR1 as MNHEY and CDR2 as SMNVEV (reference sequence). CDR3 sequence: CASSLSGGASYEQYF. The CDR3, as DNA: TGTGCCAGCAGTTTATCAGGGGGCGCGTCCTACGAGCAGTACTTC.

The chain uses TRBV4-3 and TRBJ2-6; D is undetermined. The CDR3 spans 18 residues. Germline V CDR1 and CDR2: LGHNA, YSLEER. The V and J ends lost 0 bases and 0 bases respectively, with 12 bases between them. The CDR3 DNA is TGCGCCAGCAGCCAAGATGGGCCGCAGACCTCTGGGGCCAACGTCCTGACTTTC. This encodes CASSQDGPQTSGANVLTF.

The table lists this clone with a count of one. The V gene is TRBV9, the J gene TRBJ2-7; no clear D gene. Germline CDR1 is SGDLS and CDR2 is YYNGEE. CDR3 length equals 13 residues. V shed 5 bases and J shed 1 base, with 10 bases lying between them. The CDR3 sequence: CASSPGISYEQYF. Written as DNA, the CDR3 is TGTGCCAGCAGTCCGGGTATTTCCTACGAGCAGTACTTC.

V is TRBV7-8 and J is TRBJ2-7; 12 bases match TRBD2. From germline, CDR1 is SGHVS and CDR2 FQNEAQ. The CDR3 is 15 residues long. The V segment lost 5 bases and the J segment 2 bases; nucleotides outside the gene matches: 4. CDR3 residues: CASSQGLAGTYEQYF. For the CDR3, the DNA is TGTGCCAGCAGCCAAGGACTAGCGGGAACCTACGAGCAGTACTTC.

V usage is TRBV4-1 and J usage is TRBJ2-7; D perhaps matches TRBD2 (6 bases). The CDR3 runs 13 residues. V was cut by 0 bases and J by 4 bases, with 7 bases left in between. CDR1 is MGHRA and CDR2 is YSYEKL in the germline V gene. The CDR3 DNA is TGCGCCAGCAGCCAAGATAGCGGTTACGAGCAGTACTTC. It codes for CASSQDSGYEQYF.

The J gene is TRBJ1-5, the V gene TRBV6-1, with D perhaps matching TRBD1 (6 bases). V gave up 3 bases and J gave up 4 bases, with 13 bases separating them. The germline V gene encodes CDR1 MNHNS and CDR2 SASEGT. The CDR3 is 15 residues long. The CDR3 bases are TGTGCCAGCAGTGATTGGACAGCGGGGAATCAGCCCCAGCATTTT. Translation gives CASSDWTAGNQPQHF.

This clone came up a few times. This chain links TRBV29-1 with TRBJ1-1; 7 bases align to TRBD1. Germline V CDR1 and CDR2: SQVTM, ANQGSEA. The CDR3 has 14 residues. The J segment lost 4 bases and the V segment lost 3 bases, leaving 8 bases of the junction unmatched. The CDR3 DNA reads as TGCAGCGTTGAGCCGACAGGGTTCAGCACTGAAGCTTTCTTT. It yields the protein CSVEPTGFSTEAFF. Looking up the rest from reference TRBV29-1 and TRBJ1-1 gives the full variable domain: SAVISQKPSRDICQRGTSLTIQCQVDSQVTMMFWYRQQPGQSLTLIATANQGSEATYESGFVIDKFPISRPNLTFSTLTVSNMSPEDSSIYLCSVEPTGFSTEAFFGQGTRLTVV.

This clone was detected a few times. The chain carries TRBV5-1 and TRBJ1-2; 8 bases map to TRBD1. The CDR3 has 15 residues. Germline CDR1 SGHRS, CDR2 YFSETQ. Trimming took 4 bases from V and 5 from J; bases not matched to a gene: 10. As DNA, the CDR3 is TGCGCCAGCAGCCATAGCGGACAGGGAACGTATGGCTACACCTTC. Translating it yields CASSHSGQGTYGYTF.

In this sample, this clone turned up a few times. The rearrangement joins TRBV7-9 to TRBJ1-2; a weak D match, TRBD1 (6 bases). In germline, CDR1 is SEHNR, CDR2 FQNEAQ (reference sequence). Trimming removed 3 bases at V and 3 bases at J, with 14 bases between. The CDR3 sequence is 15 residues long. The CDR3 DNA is TGTGCCAGCAGCTTCGCCCGAGGGGGTTACTATGGCTACACCTTC. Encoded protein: CASSFARGGYYGYTF.

The CDR3, as DNA: TGTGCCAGTAGTATACAGGGTACCAAGAACACTGAAGCTTTCTTT. As protein: CASSIQGTKNTEAFF. This chain uses TRBV19 with TRBJ1-1, with D possibly being TRBD1 (5 bases). Deletions cut 2 bases from V and 1 base from J, with 11 bases between. CDR3 length: 15 amino acids. Germline CDR1 reads LNHDA; CDR2 reads SQIVND (reference sequence). The full variable domain, rest sourced from reference TRBV19 and TRBJ1-1, is DGGITQSPKYLFRKEGQNVTLSCEQNLNHDAMYWYRQDPGQGLRLIYYSQIVNDFQKGDIAEGYSVSREKKESFPLTVTSAQKNPTAFYLCASSIQGTKNTEAFFGQGTRLTVV.

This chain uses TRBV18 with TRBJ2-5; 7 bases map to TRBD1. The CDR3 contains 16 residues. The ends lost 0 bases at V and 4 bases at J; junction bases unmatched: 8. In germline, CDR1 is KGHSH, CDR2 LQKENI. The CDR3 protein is CASSPPTGKVVETQYF. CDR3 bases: TGTGCCAGCTCACCACCGACAGGGAAAGTCGTAGAGACCCAGTACTTC.

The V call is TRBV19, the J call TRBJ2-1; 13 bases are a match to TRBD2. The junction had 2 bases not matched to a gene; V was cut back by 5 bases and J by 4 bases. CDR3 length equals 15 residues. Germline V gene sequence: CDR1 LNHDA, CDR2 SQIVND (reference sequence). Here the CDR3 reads CASSSTSGRYNEQFF. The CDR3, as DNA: TGTGCCAGTAGTTCGACTAGCGGGAGGTACAATGAGCAGTTCTTC.

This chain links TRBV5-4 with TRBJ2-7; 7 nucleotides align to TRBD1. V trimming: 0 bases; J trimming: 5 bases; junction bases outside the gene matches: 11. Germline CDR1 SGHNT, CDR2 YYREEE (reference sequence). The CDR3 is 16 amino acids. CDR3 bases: TGTGCCAGCAGCTTGGGGGCCTTCGGACAGGAGAACGAGCAGTACTTC. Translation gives CASSLGAFGQENEQYF.

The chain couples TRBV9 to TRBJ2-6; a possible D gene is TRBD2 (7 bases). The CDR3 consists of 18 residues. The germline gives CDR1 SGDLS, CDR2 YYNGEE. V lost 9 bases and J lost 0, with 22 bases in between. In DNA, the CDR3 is TGTGCCACTTCCAGAGGGGGGGGACTCTACTCTGGGGCCAACGTCCTGACTTTC. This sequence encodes CATSRGGGLYSGANVLTF.

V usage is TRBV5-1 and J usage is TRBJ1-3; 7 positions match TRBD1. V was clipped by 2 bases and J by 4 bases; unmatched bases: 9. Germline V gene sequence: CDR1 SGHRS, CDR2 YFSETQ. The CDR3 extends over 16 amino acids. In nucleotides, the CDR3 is TGCGCCAGCAGCTTAGGGACAGCTGGGCTCGGAAACACCATATATTTT. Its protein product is CASSLGTAGLGNTIYF.

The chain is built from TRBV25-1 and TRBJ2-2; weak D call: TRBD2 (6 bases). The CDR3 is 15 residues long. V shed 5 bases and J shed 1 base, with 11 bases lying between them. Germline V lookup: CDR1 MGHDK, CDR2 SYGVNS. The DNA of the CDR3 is TGTGCCAGCAGTCAACGGGGGTGGAACACCGGGGAGCTGTTTTTT. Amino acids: CASSQRGWNTGELFF.